These 27 T cell receptor beta chains came from one sample sequenced in a study of shared clonotypes between healthy human individuals. The table came from immunoSEQ multiplex PCR; TCRdb's copy has only in-frame clones and leaves some out. The sample holds roughly 2.5 million clones, 90% to 95% seen once. The specimen was naive CD4+ T cells sorted from blood. Subset meaning: CD45RA+ positively selected. These receptors all come from a young man in good health.

The rearrangement links TRBV7-9 to TRBJ1-2, with 7 positions matching TRBD1. The J segment lost 8 bases and the V segment lost 3 bases, leaving 15 bases of the junction unmatched. This CDR3 has 16 amino acids. The V gene's germline CDR1 is SEHNR and CDR2 FQNEAQ (reference sequence). DNA for the CDR3: TGTGCCAGCAGCTTTAAGGGGGCCGACCGGAATATCGGCTACACCTTC. Amino acid sequence: CASSFKGADRNIGYTF.

The CDR3 reads CAIKGEGETQYF. The DNA for the CDR3 is TGTGCCATCAAGGGGGAGGGAGAGACCCAGTACTTC. The chain couples TRBV10-3 to TRBJ2-5; tentative D call: TRBD2 (7 bases). This CDR3 spans 12 amino acids. CDR1 is ENHRY and CDR2 is SYGVKD in the germline V gene. The V gene lost 7 bases and the J gene lost 4 bases, with 10 bases spanning the gap.

Worth noting for this clone: The identical CDR3 is also encoded by other nucleotide sequences in the sample. The V call is TRBV30, the J call TRBJ2-1; tentatively, D is TRBD1 or TRBD2 (7 bases each). This CDR3 comprises 14 residues. Germline assignment: CDR1 GTSNPN and CDR2 SVGIG (reference sequence). The V end lost 0 bases, the J end lost 8 bases, and 14 bases lay between the germline ends. This chain's CDR3 is CAWSVSGGAYEQFF. DNA for the CDR3: TGTGCCTGGAGTGTCTCAGGGGGGGCCTATGAGCAGTTCTTC.

The chain combines TRBV7-9 with TRBJ1-1; possible D gene TRBD1, 6 bases. There are 19 residues in the CDR3. The V and J ends lost 4 bases and 3 bases respectively, with 27 bases between them. Germline CDR1 reads SEHNR; CDR2 reads FQNEAQ (reference sequence). CDR3 coding DNA: TGTGCCAGCAGCTACGGCTTGGGTGGAGGGGGGAAGAGGTACACTGAAGCTTTCTTT. Its translation: CASSYGLGGGGKRYTEAFF. Combining the CDR3 with reference TRBV7-9 and TRBJ1-1 gives the whole variable domain DTGVSQNPRHKITKRGQNVTFRCDPISEHNRLYWYRQTLGQGPEFLTYFQNEAQLEKSRLLSDRFSAERPKGSFSTLEIQRTEQGDSAMYLCASSYGLGGGGKRYTEAFFGQGTRLTVV.

V and J are TRBV7-2 and TRBJ2-5; 8 nucleotides agree with TRBD2. The CDR3 is made up of 16 amino acids. V shed 3 bases and J 3 bases; nucleotides not matched to a gene: 9. The V gene's germline CDR1 is SGHTA and CDR2 FQGNSA. Here the CDR3 reads CASSFLPGLVEETQYF. The CDR3 DNA follows: TGTGCCAGCAGCTTTCTCCCGGGACTAGTTGAAGAGACCCAGTACTTC.

The rearrangement joins TRBV5-8 to TRBJ2-1; the match to TRBD1 covers 9 bases. Germline V gene sequence: CDR1 SGHTS, CDR2 YDEGEE. Trimming took 6 bases from V and 3 from J; bases not matched to a gene: 10. This CDR3 is built from 16 residues. The DNA for the CDR3 is TGTGCCAGCACCAAGGGGGGGACAGGGAGCTACAATGAGCAGTTCTTC. It translates to CASTKGGTGSYNEQFF.

The chain joins TRBV4-1 to TRBJ1-6, with D possibly matching TRBD1 (5 bases). With 0 bases removed from V and 2 bases from J, the gap between germline ends came to 8 bases. The CDR3 consists of 16 residues. Germline V gene lookup returns CDR1 MGHRA and CDR2 YSYEKL. This CDR3 reads CASSQEKGPYNSPLHF. The CDR3 nucleotides are TGCGCCAGCAGCCAAGAAAAGGGGCCCTATAATTCACCCCTCCACTTT.

V usage is TRBV10-3 and J usage is TRBJ2-7, with unresolved D. With 7 bases removed from V and 0 bases from J, the gap between germline ends came to 16 bases. The CDR3 extends over 15 amino acids. Germline V gene sequence: CDR1 ENHRY, CDR2 SYGVKD. The CDR3 loop is CAIKASDLSSYEQYF. CDR3 nucleotide sequence: TGTGCCATCAAGGCGTCCGACTTGAGCTCCTACGAGCAGTACTTC.

The chain combines TRBV11-2 with TRBJ1-4, with D tentatively TRBD1 (5 bases). The CDR3 totals 18 residues. Germline loops: CDR1 SGHAT, CDR2 FQNNGV. The V end was cut by 1 base, the J end by 4 bases, with 19 bases between. CDR3 bases: TGTGCCAGCAGCTTAGGGTCGGGGTCCGTTCAGGGTAATGAAAAACTGTTTTTT. Residues: CASSLGSGSVQGNEKLFF.

The V call is TRBV7-3, the J call TRBJ2-1; no clear D gene. The V end was cut by 2 bases, the J end by 0 bases, with 11 bases between. The CDR3 is 16 amino acids. Germline loops: CDR1 SGHTA, CDR2 FQGTGA. For the CDR3, the DNA is TGTGCCAGCAGCTTATCTGGCGTGAGCTCCTACAATGAGCAGTTCTTC. It translates to CASSLSGVSSYNEQFF.

This clone was picked up one time. The rearrangement joins TRBV4-3 to TRBJ2-3, with 8 bases aligning to TRBD2. The CDR3 covers 15 residues. The germline V gene encodes CDR1 LGHNA and CDR2 YSLEER. J was trimmed by 3 bases and V by 1 base; bases with no gene match: 3. CDR3 DNA: TGCGCCAGCAGCCAAGTTAGCGGGATGACAGATACGCAGTATTTT. It translates to CASSQVSGMTDTQYF.

The genes are TRBV4-1 and TRBJ2-3, with D hard to call. Between the trimmed V and J ends, which lost 4 bases and 0 bases, there was a span of 5 bases. The CDR3 runs to 13 residues. Germline CDR1 reads MGHRA; CDR2 reads YSYEKL. The CDR3 DNA reads as TGCGCCAGCAGCCTTACTAGCACAGATACGCAGTATTTT. It translates to CASSLTSTDTQYF.

The chain couples TRBV9 to TRBJ2-7; possibly TRBD1 or TRBD2 for D (5 bases each). The CDR3 has 14 amino acids. Germline CDR1 SGDLS, CDR2 YYNGEE. V shed 2 bases and J shed 2 bases, with 11 bases lying between them. The CDR3 loop is CASSVDGTTYEQYF. The DNA for the CDR3 is TGTGCCAGCAGCGTGGACGGGACCACCTACGAGCAGTACTTC.

The chain joins TRBV19 to TRBJ2-5, with a weak D call TRBD1 (6 bases). Deletions cut 6 bases from V and 2 bases from J, with 10 bases between. Germline V gene data show CDR1 as LNHDA and CDR2 as SQIVND (reference sequence). The CDR3 contains 13 residues. The CDR3 coding sequence is TGTGCCAGTAGACAGGGCGGACAAGAGACCCAGTACTTC. This translates into CASRQGGQETQYF.

This sequence joins TRBV10-2 and TRBJ1-1; maybe TRBD1 (6 bases). Trimming cost V 5 bases and J 4 bases, with 14 bases left between them. Germline CDR1 WSHSY, CDR2 SAAADI. The CDR3 loop spans 14 amino acids. This CDR3 reads CASSPQTTGTEAFF. The DNA of the CDR3 is TGCGCCAGCAGTCCGCAGACGACAGGCACTGAAGCTTTCTTT.

J is TRBJ2-7 and V is TRBV4-2; D is uncertain. Between the trimmed V and J ends, which lost 1 base and 0 bases, there was a span of 13 bases. This CDR3 comprises 16 residues. Looked up from germline, CDR1 is LGHNA and CDR2 is YNFKEQ. The chain's CDR3 is CASSQGPDLRSYEQYF. The CDR3 bases are TGTGCCAGCAGCCAAGGTCCGGACCTCCGCTCCTACGAGCAGTACTTC.

The chain employs TRBV7-6 and TRBJ1-2, with D possibly matching TRBD1 (5 bases). The CDR3 length is 15 residues. In germline, CDR1 is SGHVS, CDR2 FNYEAQ. Trimming pared 5 bases from V and 0 bases from J, leaving 13 bases between. The CDR3 sequence is CASSAIQATNYGYTF. The DNA of the CDR3 is TGTGCCAGCAGCGCAATACAGGCGACTAACTATGGCTACACCTTC.

V is TRBV7-9 and J is TRBJ2-1; no clear D gene. The CDR3 is made up of 14 amino acids. V gave up 3 bases and J gave up 5 bases, with 11 bases separating them. Germline CDR1 is SEHNR and CDR2 is FQNEAQ (reference sequence). The CDR3 DNA reads TGTGCCAGCAGCTTCCAACAACACCACAATGAGCAGTTCTTC. Translation: CASSFQQHHNEQFF.

Concerning this clone: Other DNA sequences in the same sample also yield this CDR3. V and J are TRBV5-4 and TRBJ1-4, with no clear D. Trimming removed 4 bases from V and 2 bases from J, with 12 bases in between. The CDR3 extends over 15 amino acids. Germline assignment: CDR1 SGHNT and CDR2 YYREEE (reference sequence). CDR3 region: CASSLGGSTNEKLFF. The CDR3 DNA is TGTGCCAGCAGCCTGGGAGGGAGTACTAATGAAAAACTGTTTTTT. Filled out from reference TRBV5-4 and TRBJ1-4, the complete variable domain reads ETGVTQSPTHLIKTRGQQVTLRCSSQSGHNTVSWYQQALGQGPQFIFQYYREEENGRGNFPPRFSGLQFPNYSSELNVNALELDDSALYLCASSLGGSTNEKLFFGSGTQLSVL.

This chain uses TRBV5-1 with TRBJ2-7; 10 positions match TRBD1. Germline V CDR1 and CDR2: SGHRS, YFSETQ. V shed 3 bases and J 4 bases; nucleotides not matched to a gene: 7. The CDR3 extends over 15 amino acids. CDR3 in DNA: TGCGCCAGCAGCTCAGGGGACAGGGGCGTATACGAGCAGTACTTC. It translates to CASSSGDRGVYEQYF. Full variable domain (missing parts from reference TRBV5-1 and TRBJ2-7): KAGVTQTPRYLIKTRGQQVTLSCSPISGHRSVSWYQQTPGQGLQFLFEYFSETQRNKGNFPGRFSGRQFSNSRSEMNVSTLELGDSALYLCASSSGDRGVYEQYFGPGTRLTVT.

This clone came up once. DNA of the CDR3: TGTGCCTGGAGTTTGACGGCTCTCAATCAGCCCCAGCATTTT. This encodes CAWSLTALNQPQHF. This rearrangement joins TRBV30 to TRBJ1-5, with unresolved D. The germline gives CDR1 GTSNPN, CDR2 SVGIG (reference sequence). The CDR3 contains 14 residues. With 2 bases removed from V and 3 bases from J, the gap between germline ends came to 11 bases.

The chain recombines TRBV5-1 with TRBJ2-2, with 10 nucleotides matching TRBD1. The CDR3 loop spans 15 amino acids. Germline V lookup: CDR1 SGHRS, CDR2 YFSETQ. V dropped 3 bases and J dropped 4; count of bases not matched to a gene: 3. The CDR3 region is CASSSRTGGTGELFF. In DNA form, the CDR3 reads TGCGCCAGCAGCTCTCGGACAGGGGGCACCGGGGAGCTGTTTTTT.

The rearrangement uses TRBV7-9 and TRBJ1-4; TRBD1 agrees at 7 bases. CDR1 SEHNR and CDR2 FQNEAQ come from the germline V gene (reference sequence). CDR3 length: 16 residues. V lost 5 bases and J lost 0; bases outside the gene matches: 6. CDR3 sequence: CASSRDRASTNEKLFF. CDR3 DNA sequence: TGTGCCAGCAGCCGGGACAGAGCTTCAACTAATGAAAAACTGTTTTTT.

The CDR3 nucleotides read TGTGCCAGCAGCTTGCTAGCGGAAGGTACAGATACGCAGTATTTT. Translating it yields CASSLLAEGTDTQYF. The rearrangement links TRBV5-6 to TRBJ2-3, with 7 bases matching TRBD2. V lost 1 base, J lost 3 bases, and 5 bases stayed unmatched. Germline V gene sequence: CDR1 SGHDT, CDR2 YYEEEE. The CDR3 is 15 amino acids.

The CDR3 is CAWSEFTYNEQFF. CDR3 bases: TGTGCCTGGAGTGAATTTACCTACAATGAGCAGTTCTTC. The J gene is TRBJ2-1, the V gene TRBV30; D gene uncertain. Trimming stripped 1 base from V and 2 bases from J, with 6 bases between. The germline gives CDR1 GTSNPN, CDR2 SVGIG (reference sequence). The CDR3 covers 13 residues. Full variable domain (remainder filled in from reference TRBV30 and TRBJ2-1): SQTIHQWPATLVQPVGSPLSLECTVEGTSNPNLYWYRQAAGRGLQLLFYSVGIGQISSEVPQNLSASRPQDRQFILSSKKLLLSDSGFYLCAWSEFTYNEQFFGPGTRLTVL.

The chain couples TRBV10-1 to TRBJ2-5, with unresolved D. The CDR3 consists of 11 residues. V was pared by 7 bases and J by 2 bases, with 5 bases between. Looked up from germline, CDR1 is WNHNN and CDR2 is SYGVQD (reference sequence). CDR3 region: CASTPQETQYF. The DNA of the CDR3 is TGCGCCAGCACCCCTCAAGAGACCCAGTACTTC.

The chain combines TRBV6-5 with TRBJ1-1; D not certain. V gave up 10 bases and J gave up 8 bases, with 14 bases separating them. The CDR3 length is 11 residues. Germline-derived CDR1 and CDR2 are MNHEY and SVGAGI. Here the CDR3 DNA reads TGTGCCACCTTAGATAAAGGGGAAGCTTTCTTT. It codes for CATLDKGEAFF.